This T cell receptor (beta chain) was identified in a study of CD8 T cells in ankylosing spondylitis. The study, taken as a whole, reports: Seemingly characteristic of ankylosing spondylitis blood was a TCR beta motif consisting of roughly 8 highly homologous variants.

Germline V gene data show CDR1 as SNHLY and CDR2 as FYNNEI. Trimming removed 2 bases from V and 6 bases from J, with 7 bases in between. The CDR3 covers 12 residues. TCRdb redid the calling of the 5' RACE reads with MiXCR, one entry per CDR3 protein. The sample gives 130,000 or so distinct CDR3 sequences, about a sixth of which show up once; 30% to 35% is in the top ten. This clonotype occurred a few times. Its antigen is currently unknown. The rearrangement uses TRBV2 and TRBJ1-1, with unresolved D. The sequence came from a male donor with ankylosing spondylitis. Material: blood, either unsorted or a sorted T cell fraction (not recorded which). The chain's CDR3 is CASSEQLSEAFF. CDR3 coding DNA: TGTGCCAGCAGTGAACAGCTCTCTGAAGCTTTCTTT. Full variable domain (remainder filled in from reference TRBV2 and TRBJ1-1): EPEVTQTPSHQVTQMGQEVILRCVPISNHLYFYWYRQILGQKVEFLVSFYNNEISEKSEIFDDQFSVERPDGSNFTLKIRSTKLEDSAMYFCASSEQLSEAFFGQGTRLTVV.